Each of the 17 T cell receptor beta chains below was sequenced from the same sample in a study of shared clonotypes between healthy human individuals. Generated by immunoSEQ multiplex PCR, the TCRdb table keeps only in-frame clones and is missing some. Of some 2.3 million clones listed, roughly 93% are singletons. The material sequenced was naive CD4+ T cells from PBMCs. Subset denoted: CD45RA+ positively selected. All receptors come from a man aged 18-30 years in good health. Some clones in this sample may be carry-over from other donors' samples.

This chain uses TRBV4-1 with TRBJ2-5; perhaps D is TRBD1 or TRBD2 (5 bases each). With 1 base removed from V and 1 base from J, the gap between germline ends came to 7 bases. The CDR3 is made up of 14 amino acids. Germline assignment: CDR1 MGHRA and CDR2 YSYEKL. Written as DNA, the CDR3 is TGCGCCAGCAGCCAAGGTGGGACCCAAGAGACCCAGTACTTC. It is translated as CASSQGGTQETQYF.

CDR3 sequence reads: CASSPRTSGRPNYEQYF. In DNA form, the CDR3 reads TGTGCCAGTAGTCCACGGACTAGCGGGAGGCCAAACTACGAGCAGTACTTC. V gene TRBV19 combines with J gene TRBJ2-7, with 14 bases lining up with TRBD2. The germline V gene has CDR1 LNHDA and CDR2 SQIVND (reference sequence). This CDR3 has 17 residues. The trim removed 5 bases at V and 3 bases at J, leaving 9 bases unmatched.

The chain couples TRBV6-6 to TRBJ2-2; a possible D gene is TRBD2 (6 bases). From germline, CDR1 is MNHNY and CDR2 SVGAGI (reference sequence). The V and J ends lost 5 bases and 5 bases respectively, with 12 bases between them. The CDR3 covers 14 residues. The CDR3 DNA sequence: TGTGCCAGCAGTGTCGGGAGCCGAACCGGGGAGCTGTTTTTT. As protein: CASSVGSRTGELFF.

The J gene is TRBJ2-6, the V gene TRBV7-9; D unclear. CDR3 length: 14 amino acids. Trimming cost V 4 bases and J 2 bases, with 6 bases left between them. From germline, CDR1 is SEHNR and CDR2 FQNEAQ (reference sequence). This CDR3 is CASSSVTGANVLTF. CDR3 sequence (DNA): TGTGCCAGCAGCTCTGTAACTGGGGCCAACGTCCTGACTTTC. Complete variable domain (other parts from reference TRBV7-9 and TRBJ2-6): DTGVSQNPRHKITKRGQNVTFRCDPISEHNRLYWYRQTLGQGPEFLTYFQNEAQLEKSRLLSDRFSAERPKGSFSTLEIQRTEQGDSAMYLCASSSVTGANVLTFGAGSRLTVL.

CDR3 bases: TGTGCCAGCAGCCGAGGGACTAGCGGGAAAGTGGATACGCAGTATTTT. Amino acid sequence: CASSRGTSGKVDTQYF. This sequence joins TRBV28 and TRBJ2-3, with 13 bases aligning to TRBD2. Per the germline V gene, CDR1 is MDHEN and CDR2 is SYDVKM. V gave up 6 bases and J gave up 6 bases; unmatched junction bases: 9. The CDR3 length is 16 residues.

This clone was detected once. The chain carries TRBV7-2 and TRBJ1-1; D call uncertain. The CDR3 runs 15 residues. Germline CDR1 and CDR2: SGHTA and FQGNSA. Trimming took 5 bases from V and 1 from J, leaving 14 bases between them. The CDR3 DNA reads TGTGCCAGCAGCCCCCGCCCGACGGCGAACACTGAAGCTTTCTTT. Translated, it gives CASSPRPTANTEAFF.

This chain uses TRBV6-1 with TRBJ1-1, with D uncertain. The germline gives CDR1 MNHNS, CDR2 SASEGT. Trimming shortened V by 5 bases and J by 4 bases, and 14 bases separated the two germline ends. This CDR3 is built from 14 residues. This CDR3 reads CASSTQTLGTEAFF. The CDR3 DNA is TGTGCCAGCAGTACACAGACGCTTGGCACTGAAGCTTTCTTT.

J is TRBJ2-3 and V is TRBV29-1; 13 bases agree with TRBD2. Trimming took 3 bases from V and 4 from J; bases not matched to a gene: 7. CDR3 length: 16 residues. Germline loops: CDR1 SQVTM, CDR2 ANQGSEA. DNA of the CDR3: TGCAGCGTTGATATTACTAGCGGGAGGGTCGCAGATACGCAGTATTTT. Its translation is CSVDITSGRVADTQYF.

The rearrangement joins TRBV25-1 to TRBJ1-4; TRBD1 is a possible D gene (6 bases). Between the trimmed V and J ends, which lost 4 bases and 8 bases, there was a span of 14 bases. The CDR3 extends over 14 amino acids. CDR1 is MGHDK, CDR2 SYGVNS, per germline. The CDR3 DNA reads TGTGCCAGCAGTGGGGGGGGCTTCATAGAAAAACTGTTTTTT. Translation: CASSGGGFIEKLFF.

The rearrangement links TRBV29-1 to TRBJ2-1; TRBD1 might be the D (7 bases). Trimming pared 8 bases from V and 0 bases from J, leaving 11 bases between. CDR3 length: 13 amino acids. The V gene's germline CDR1 is SQVTM and CDR2 ANQGSEA. CDR3 bases: TGCAGCCTGCGGGACAGCTCCTACAATGAGCAGTTCTTC. Translation: CSLRDSSYNEQFF.

This CDR3 is CAISATPGNTEAFF. For the CDR3, the DNA is TGTGCCATCAGTGCCACCCCAGGGAACACTGAAGCTTTCTTT. The chain links TRBV10-3 to TRBJ1-1, with D unresolved. Trimming shortened V by 4 bases and J by 1 base, and 10 bases separated the two germline ends. CDR1 and CDR2 from the germline V gene are ENHRY and SYGVKD. This CDR3 has 14 amino acids.

The chain joins TRBV2 to TRBJ2-2; tentatively, D is TRBD1 (6 bases). Germline V lookup: CDR1 SNHLY, CDR2 FYNNEI. The CDR3 loop spans 14 amino acids. Deletions cut 11 bases from V and 2 bases from J, with 15 bases between. The CDR3 DNA is TGTGCCGGAAACCTACAGGGTAACACCGGGGAGCTGTTTTTT. Residues: CAGNLQGNTGELFF.

J is TRBJ1-2 and V is TRBV5-1; D remains unclear. Between the trimmed V and J ends, which lost 4 bases and 4 bases, there was a span of 2 bases. There are 10 residues in the CDR3. Germline V gene data show CDR1 as SGHRS and CDR2 as YFSETQ. CDR3 amino acids: CASSIYGYTF. The CDR3 nucleotides are TGCGCCAGCAGCATCTATGGCTACACCTTC.

The chain joins TRBV4-1 to TRBJ2-5; 12 nucleotides align to TRBD2. The J call may be incorrect, as the DNA end agrees better with TRBJ2-7. CDR1 MGHRA and CDR2 YSYEKL come from the germline V gene. This CDR3 spans 15 amino acids. This CDR3 reads CASSHLTSGRHEQYF. CDR3 sequence (DNA): TGCGCCAGCAGCCATCTCACTAGCGGGAGGCACGAGCAGTACTTC.

This chain uses TRBV11-1 with TRBJ2-3; D is undetermined. V dropped 2 bases and J dropped 6 bases, with 9 bases sitting between them. The CDR3 contains 13 residues. Germline V gene sequence: CDR1 SGHAT, CDR2 FQDESV (reference sequence). CDR3 in amino acids: CASSLRVQDTQYF. The CDR3 nucleotides read TGTGCCAGCAGCTTAAGGGTCCAGGATACGCAGTATTTT. The variable domain in full, completed from reference TRBV11-1 and TRBJ2-3, reads EAEVAQSPRYKITEKSQAVAFWCDPISGHATLYWYRQILGQGPELLVQFQDESVVDDSQLPKDRFSAERLKGVDSTLKIQPAELGDSAMYLCASSLRVQDTQYFGPGTRLTVL.

This chain links TRBV2 with TRBJ1-5, with 7 positions matching TRBD1. The CDR3 runs 15 residues. Germline assignment: CDR1 SNHLY and CDR2 FYNNEI. The V and J ends lost 5 bases and 0 bases, in that order; junction bases with no gene match: 4. The chain's CDR3 is CASSQGQVSNQPQHF. The CDR3 DNA is TGTGCCAGCAGTCAAGGACAGGTTAGCAATCAGCCCCAGCATTTT. Full variable domain (rest looked up from reference TRBV2 and TRBJ1-5): EPEVTQTPSHQVTQMGQEVILRCVPISNHLYFYWYRQILGQKVEFLVSFYNNEISEKSEIFDDQFSVERPDGSNFTLKIRSTKLEDSAMYFCASSQGQVSNQPQHFGDGTRLSIL.

The rearrangement joins TRBV13 to TRBJ2-3; 10 nucleotides line up with TRBD1. CDR3 size: 14 residues. The germline V gene encodes CDR1 PRHDT and CDR2 FYEKMQ (reference sequence). The V and J ends lost 5 bases and 5 bases, in that order; junction bases with no gene match: 4. The CDR3 reads CASSPDRGQDTQYF. CDR3 in DNA: TGTGCCAGCAGCCCAGACAGGGGGCAAGATACGCAGTATTTT.